Below are 23 T cell receptor beta chains sequenced from a single sample in a study of blood T cells in healthy people across ages. Next came a second PCR, run for roughly 6 to 11 cycles, which used a sample-barcoded 5' primer along with a J-beta primer mix. TCRdb recomputed calls from the 5' RACE reads with MiXCR, one row per CDR3 protein. The sample contains about 1 million distinct CDR3 sequences, 40% to 55% of which appear only once. The sample comprised blood. The receptor set was obtained from an older woman in good health.

CDR3 amino acids: CATSGSGTGMILAKNIQYF. The CDR3 DNA reads TGTGCCACCAGCGGCTCCGGGACAGGGATGATCTTAGCCAAAAACATTCAGTACTTC. This sequence joins TRBV15 and TRBJ2-4; 9 positions agree with TRBD1. After removal of 5 bases from V and 0 bases from J, the junction contained 14 bases not matched to a gene. From germline, CDR1 is LNHNV and CDR2 YYDKDF (reference sequence). The CDR3 sequence is 19 residues long.

The CDR3 here is CASSLDLGLYLSYEQYF. CDR3 DNA: TGTGCCAGCAGCCTTGATCTGGGTCTTTACCTATCCTACGAGCAGTACTTC. The J gene is TRBJ2-7, the V gene TRBV7-2; the D is unclear. V was cut by 5 bases and J by 1 base, with 21 bases left in between. The germline gives CDR1 SGHTA, CDR2 FQGNSA. This CDR3 has 17 residues.

This clonotype has more than one count but fewer than ten. V gene TRBV5-1 combines with J gene TRBJ2-1; a possible D gene is TRBD1 (5 bases). Germline CDR1 SGHRS, CDR2 YFSETQ. The CDR3 is 16 amino acids. The ends were cut back, 1 base at V and 5 bases at J, with 16 bases in the middle. The chain's CDR3 is CASSLIRAAGNNEQFF. DNA for the CDR3: TGCGCCAGCAGCTTGATCAGGGCTGCAGGGAACAATGAGCAGTTCTTC.

V gene TRBV20-1 combines with J gene TRBJ1-1; 7 positions match TRBD1. Germline assignment: CDR1 DFQATT and CDR2 SNEGSKA (reference sequence). Trimming took 1 base from V and 2 from J; bases not matched to a gene: 7. The CDR3 runs 15 residues. CDR3 nucleotide sequence: TGCAGTGCTAGAGCTGTAACAGGGGCCAACACTGAAGCTTTCTTT. Its protein is CSARAVTGANTEAFF.

The chain uses TRBV6-5 and TRBJ2-1; the D is unclear. The CDR3 length is 14 residues. Germline values: CDR1 MNHEY, CDR2 SVGAGI. V lost 0 bases and J 6 bases, leaving 9 bases between the germline ends. The CDR3 protein is CASSYSLGFNEQFF. Written as DNA, the CDR3 is TGTGCCAGCAGTTACTCGCTGGGCTTCAATGAGCAGTTCTTC.

There are a few counts of this clonotype. This sequence joins TRBV14 and TRBJ2-7, with unresolved D. Between the trimmed V and J ends, which lost 4 bases and 1 base, there was a span of 14 bases. The CDR3 has 15 residues. Germline loops: CDR1 SGHDN, CDR2 FVKESK. Here the CDR3 reads CASSPAWARSYEQYF. For the CDR3, the DNA is TGTGCCAGCAGCCCCGCATGGGCACGGTCCTACGAGCAGTACTTC.

This rearrangement joins TRBV5-6 to TRBJ2-1; maybe TRBD1 (6 bases). V lost 3 bases and J lost 7, with 8 bases in between. The germline V gene has CDR1 SGHDT and CDR2 YYEEEE. CDR3 length: 12 residues. Here the CDR3 DNA reads TGTGCCAGCAGCTGGGGGCCTAATGAGCAGTTCTTC. It codes for CASSWGPNEQFF.

The chain has TRBV29-1 and TRBJ2-7, with TRBD2 matching 8 bases. The J segment lost 3 bases and the V segment lost 5 bases, leaving 12 bases of the junction unmatched. CDR3 length equals 15 residues. Looked up from germline, CDR1 is SQVTM and CDR2 is ANQGSEA. The CDR3 sequence is CSVLGPQRESYEQYF. The CDR3 DNA reads TGCAGCGTTCTGGGGCCGCAGCGGGAGAGCTACGAGCAGTACTTC.

A few counts support this clonotype. This chain uses TRBV5-1 with TRBJ2-1; 8 bases line up with TRBD1. The CDR3 length is 16 residues. V gave up 0 bases and J gave up 3 bases; unmatched junction bases: 5. Germline V gives CDR1 SGHRS, CDR2 YFSETQ. The CDR3 spells CASSLGGTGYYNEQFF. The CDR3 DNA follows: TGCGCCAGCAGCTTGGGGGGGACAGGATACTACAATGAGCAGTTCTTC.

The rearrangement uses TRBV5-1 and TRBJ1-5; 8 nucleotides match TRBD1. Looked up from germline, CDR1 is SGHRS and CDR2 is YFSETQ. Trimming took 5 bases from V and 7 from J; bases not matched to a gene: 5. This CDR3 spans 13 amino acids. Here the CDR3 reads CASSTNRGQPQHF. The CDR3 coding sequence is TGCGCCAGCAGTACGAACAGGGGGCAGCCCCAGCATTTT.

This chain connects TRBV7-9 to TRBJ2-3; 7 bases are a match to TRBD2. The V gene end was trimmed by 7 bases and the J gene end by 2 bases; junction bases not matched to a gene: 12. Germline CDR1 is SEHNR and CDR2 is FQNEAQ (reference sequence). The CDR3 extends over 16 amino acids. CDR3 region: CASNPLVGTTTDTQYF. As DNA, the CDR3 is TGTGCCAGCAACCCTCTTGTCGGGACTACCACAGATACGCAGTATTTT.

The chain joins TRBV27 to TRBJ2-5; D is tentatively TRBD1 or TRBD2 (6 bases each). The CDR3 has 16 residues. V lost 6 bases and J lost 2, with 19 bases in between. Germline CDR1 and CDR2: MNHEY and SMNVEV (reference sequence). The CDR3 DNA is TGTGCCAGCAGCCGATCCTACGGGGGCGGGCAAGAGACCCAGTACTTC. Encoded protein: CASSRSYGGGQETQYF.

J is TRBJ2-1 and V is TRBV5-8; D gene ambiguous. V was clipped by 6 bases and J by 7 bases, with 20 bases between them. The CDR3 has 15 residues. Germline CDR1 and CDR2: SGHTS and YDEGEE. In DNA, the CDR3 is TGTGCCAGCACCCCGTTGGGGTTTTTAAAGAATGAGCAGTTCTTC. Residues: CASTPLGFLKNEQFF.

V usage is TRBV5-1 and J usage is TRBJ1-2, with D perhaps matching TRBD1 (6 bases). Trimming pared 0 bases from V and 6 bases from J, leaving 15 bases between. The CDR3 loop spans 15 amino acids. Per germline, CDR1 SGHRS and CDR2 YFSETQ. CDR3 sequence (DNA): TGCGCCAGCAGCTTGGAGGGGGTGGAACAGGATGGCTACACCTTC. This encodes CASSLEGVEQDGYTF.

Comments on this clonotype: One base away lies a much larger clone, so this may be a sequencing read error. This CDR3 reads CASSQVPRVRPDTQYF. Written as DNA, the CDR3 is TGCGCCAGCAGCCAAGTTCCCAGGGTCCGTCCAGATACGCAGTATTTT. J is TRBJ2-3 and V is TRBV4-1; D possibly corresponds to TRBD1 (5 bases). This CDR3 is 16 amino acids long. The germline CDR1 and CDR2 sequences are MGHRA and YSYEKL. V shed 1 base and J shed 4 bases, with 15 bases lying between them.

This clonotype has a count of ten or more. V gene TRBV2 combines with J gene TRBJ1-5; D ambiguous. The germline V gene has CDR1 SNHLY and CDR2 FYNNEI. CDR3 length: 13 residues. Trimming stripped 0 bases from V and 5 bases from J, with 5 bases between. CDR3 loop: CASSEALYQPQHF. CDR3 DNA sequence: TGTGCCAGCAGTGAAGCCCTCTATCAGCCCCAGCATTTT.

The V call is TRBV11-2, the J call TRBJ2-4, with TRBD1 matching 9 bases. CDR1 SGHAT and CDR2 FQNNGV come from the germline V gene. The CDR3 sequence is 15 residues long. J was trimmed by 5 bases and V by 3 bases; bases with no gene match: 5. The CDR3 region is CASSLTGTGQNIQYF. The DNA of the CDR3 is TGTGCCAGCAGCTTGACCGGGACAGGGCAAAACATTCAGTACTTC.

This clonotype was detected a few times. V is TRBV10-3 and J is TRBJ2-2, with TRBD2 identical over 11 bases. V shed 2 bases and J 1 base; nucleotides not matched to a gene: 3. The CDR3 has 17 residues. The germline V gene has CDR1 ENHRY and CDR2 SYGVKD. CDR3 coding DNA: TGTGCCATCAGTGAGATTACTAGCGGGAGGAACACCGGGGAGCTGTTTTTT. Protein product: CAISEITSGRNTGELFF.

The J gene is TRBJ1-2, the V gene TRBV11-2; perhaps TRBD1 as D (5 bases). The CDR3 spans 14 residues. Germline loops: CDR1 SGHAT, CDR2 FQNNGV. V lost 6 bases to trimming and J lost 8 bases, with 19 bases between them. The CDR3 bases are TGTGCCAGCAGTTTACAGGTTCTAAGGACCGGCTACACCTTC. Protein product: CASSLQVLRTGYTF.

This chain connects TRBV30 to TRBJ2-7; 9 bases agree with TRBD1. Per the germline V gene, CDR1 is GTSNPN and CDR2 is SVGIG (reference sequence). The V gene end was trimmed by 5 bases and the J gene end by 3 bases; junction bases not matched to a gene: 11. This CDR3 has 15 residues. CDR3 nucleotide sequence: TGTGCCTGGGCCAACCGGGACAGGGTTAGCTACGAGCAGTACTTC. As protein: CAWANRDRVSYEQYF.

J is TRBJ2-7 and V is TRBV5-1; 12 positions agree with TRBD2. V gave up 2 bases and J gave up 1 base; unmatched junction bases: 10. The CDR3 sequence is 18 residues long. The germline V gene has CDR1 SGHRS and CDR2 YFSETQ. CDR3 sequence reads: CASSFLAGGPMRSYEQYF. The DNA for the CDR3 is TGCGCCAGCAGCTTCCTAGCGGGAGGGCCAATGAGGTCCTACGAGCAGTACTTC.

A few counts support this clonotype. The J gene is TRBJ1-4, the V gene TRBV7-9; D is undetermined. Per germline, CDR1 SEHNR and CDR2 FQNEAQ (reference sequence). V dropped 1 base and J dropped 5 bases, with 11 bases sitting between them. The CDR3 contains 15 residues. CDR3: CASSLVARMNEKLFF. Written as DNA, the CDR3 is TGTGCCAGCAGCTTAGTCGCCAGGATGAATGAAAAACTGTTTTTT.

The gene calls are TRBV4-1 and TRBJ2-1; possible D gene TRBD2, 6 bases. The germline CDR1 and CDR2 sequences are MGHRA and YSYEKL. The CDR3 is 14 residues long. V was pared by 3 bases and J by 2 bases, with 8 bases between. The CDR3 spells CASSQAGPYNEQFF. The CDR3 DNA is TGCGCCAGCAGCCAGGCGGGACCCTACAATGAGCAGTTCTTC.